This TCR beta chain was sequenced in a study of Ad26.COV2.S vaccination and SARS-CoV-2 variants. CDR1 is LGHDT, CDR2 YNNKEL, per germline (reference sequence). Germline trimming cut 4 bases from V and 12 bases from J; bases unmatched to any gene: 8. The CDR3 has 13 residues. Stated treatment: around 19 received Ad26.COV2.S at low or high dose, single or two shots; several received placebo; per-sample allocation not given. Samples were taken on day 63 after the first vaccine or placebo injection. Profiled with immunoSEQ multiplex PCR; TCRdb holds only in-frame clones, not every one. The sample has about 280,000 clones; about 87% are singletons.

The rearrangement joins TRBV3-1 (or the pseudogene TRBV3-2) to TRBJ2-7, with 11 bases that match TRBD2. The input for sequencing was peripheral blood, taken in a trial of Ad26.COV2.S vaccine versus placebo. The clonotype comes from a person between 18 and 60 years old who received the Ad26.COV2.S COVID-19 vaccine or a placebo. CDR3 nucleotide sequence: TGTGCCAGCAGCCCACTGACTAGCGGGACCCCGTACTTC. Translated, it gives CASSPLTSGTPYF.